A single sample gave rise to the 17 T cell receptor beta chains below, sequenced in a study of molecular identifiers for immune sequencing clone quantification. TCRdb re-called the PCR reads through MiXCR, storing one row per CDR3 protein. This table has around 470,000 distinct CDR3 sequences, about 26% appearing once. Sequenced sample: naive CD8+ T cells from blood, with Jurkat cell RNA spiked in. Subset specified: FACS-sorted CD8+CD4-CCR7+CD45RA+ naive T cells. The receptors here all came from a human donor in good health. Some libraries in this study had Jurkat cell RNA spiked in.

This clonotype was seen only a few times. This chain connects TRBV20-1 to TRBJ2-3, with 11 bases identical to TRBD2. CDR1 is DFQATT, CDR2 SNEGSKA, per germline (reference sequence). V lost 2 bases to trimming and J lost 0 bases; unmatched junction nucleotides: 7. The CDR3 extends over 17 amino acids. This CDR3 is CSARYRLAGPSTDTQYF. As DNA, the CDR3 is TGCAGTGCTAGATATCGACTAGCGGGGCCTAGCACAGATACGCAGTATTTT.

This clonotype was detected many times. The genes are TRBV4-2 and TRBJ1-2, with TRBD1 matching over 11 bases. The CDR3 sequence is 14 residues long. With V trimmed by 4 bases and J by 9 bases, 7 bases remained unmatched. Germline V gene sequence: CDR1 LGHNA, CDR2 YNFKEQ. Written as DNA, the CDR3 is TGTGCCAGCAGCCTAGGACAGGGGGCTGGTAGCTACACCTTC. Translation: CASSLGQGAGSYTF.

Comment on this clonotype: An end of the junction differs from the germline gene, which may be a read error. This rearrangement joins TRBV4-3 to TRBJ2-7; the match to TRBD2 covers 9 bases. Germline V CDR1 and CDR2: LGHNA, YSLEER. The CDR3 has 15 amino acids. The CDR3 DNA is TGCGACAGCAGCCCGTCTCGAGCGGGAGGCTACGAGCAGTACTTC. As protein: CDSSPSRAGGYEQYF.

Only a few counts were recorded for this clonotype. The chain couples TRBV7-9 to TRBJ2-5, with D perhaps TRBD2 (6 bases). The CDR3 runs 17 residues. The V and J ends lost 4 bases and 3 bases respectively, with 21 bases between them. Germline loops: CDR1 SEHNR, CDR2 FQNEAQ (reference sequence). CDR3 region: CASSSSRDSLREETQYF. Here the CDR3 DNA reads TGTGCCAGCAGCTCATCTAGGGACTCACTGCGGGAAGAGACCCAGTACTTC. The full variable domain, with the rest looked up from reference TRBV7-9 and TRBJ2-5, is DTGVSQNPRHKITKRGQNVTFRCDPISEHNRLYWYRQTLGQGPEFLTYFQNEAQLEKSRLLSDRFSAERPKGSFSTLEIQRTEQGDSAMYLCASSSSRDSLREETQYFGPGTRLLVL.

This clonotype was picked up many times. The genes are TRBV10-3 and TRBJ2-1, with D possibly being TRBD2 (5 bases). Trimming stripped 3 bases from V and 6 bases from J, with 12 bases between. Germline CDR1 and CDR2: ENHRY and SYGVKD. CDR3 length: 14 amino acids. The CDR3 spells CAISDGLAPNEQFF. The DNA of the CDR3 is TGTGCCATCAGTGATGGTCTAGCCCCCAATGAGCAGTTCTTC.

This clonotype was seen a handful of times. The gene calls are TRBV5-1 and TRBJ1-2, with a possible D match to TRBD1 (6 bases). CDR1 SGHRS and CDR2 YFSETQ come from the germline V gene. There are 16 residues in the CDR3. V dropped 4 bases and J dropped 1 base, with 17 bases sitting between them. DNA of the CDR3: TGCGCCAGCAGCAGGGATTGGACAGAACTTAACTATGGCTACACCTTC. This codes for CASSRDWTELNYGYTF.

As regards this clonotype: A much larger clone differs from this one at a single base, so this may be a read error. Without the conserved terminal phenylalanine or tryptophan, this CDR3 likely stems from a read error. The chain joins TRBV6-5 to TRBJ2-3; D remains ambiguous. Per the germline V gene, CDR1 is MNHEY and CDR2 is SVGAGI. The V end lost 2 bases, the J end lost 4 bases, and 7 bases lay between the germline ends. The CDR3 is 13 residues long. The CDR3 bases are TGTGCCAGCAGTTACATCCACGCAGATACGCAGTATCTT. Residues: CASSYIHADTQYL.

Only a few counts were recorded for this clonotype. The chain uses TRBV7-9 and TRBJ2-3; 7 nucleotides align to TRBD2. V shed 0 bases and J 1 base; nucleotides not matched to a gene: 10. The CDR3 runs to 18 residues. Looked up from germline, CDR1 is SEHNR and CDR2 is FQNEAQ (reference sequence). In DNA, the CDR3 is TGTGCCAGCAGCTTAGCCGGGGCGGGAGTAGTCGGCACAGATACGCAGTATTTT. This gives the protein CASSLAGAGVVGTDTQYF.

The rearrangement uses TRBV7-8 and TRBJ1-1; D is possibly TRBD1 (6 bases). The CDR3 spans 15 residues. Deletions cut 5 bases from V and 4 bases from J, with 17 bases between. Looked up from germline, CDR1 is SGHVS and CDR2 is FQNEAQ. The CDR3 is CASSPWGGRLTEAFF. CDR3 in DNA: TGTGCCAGCAGCCCCTGGGGGGGCCGGCTCACTGAAGCTTTCTTT.

The chain links TRBV15 to TRBJ2-3, with TRBD2 as a possible D gene (5 bases). Germline loops: CDR1 LNHNV, CDR2 YYDKDF (reference sequence). V lost 0 bases and J 2 bases, leaving 18 bases between the germline ends. The CDR3 loop spans 18 amino acids. The CDR3 loop reads CATSREFFASSLTDTQYF. The CDR3 DNA sequence: TGTGCCACCAGCAGAGAGTTTTTCGCTAGCAGCCTCACAGATACGCAGTATTTT.

This clonotype was observed a handful of times. V is TRBV5-4 and J is TRBJ2-5; 9 bases line up with TRBD1. The trim removed 0 bases at V and 6 bases at J, leaving 3 bases unmatched. Germline CDR1 reads SGHNT; CDR2 reads YYREEE (reference sequence). This CDR3 is 14 amino acids long. The CDR3 region has the DNA TGTGCCAGCAGCTTGGGGGACAGGGAACAGACCCAGTACTTC. Its translation: CASSLGDREQTQYF.

This clonotype was counted between two and nine times. The V and J genes are TRBV28 and TRBJ2-7; 7 positions match TRBD2. This CDR3 contains 11 residues. Per germline, CDR1 MDHEN and CDR2 SYDVKM. V lost 8 bases and J lost 5; bases outside the gene matches: 3. In nucleotides, the CDR3 is TGTGCCAGCCAGGGAGGGCACGAGCAGTACTTC. Amino acids: CASQGGHEQYF.

This clonotype was counted many times. The chain carries TRBV12-3 or TRBV12-4 and TRBJ1-1, with 9 bases aligning to TRBD1. The CDR3 runs 17 residues. After removal of 5 bases from V and 0 bases from J, the junction contained 10 bases not matched to a gene. CDR3 protein: CASSPWGRQGVNTEAFF. CDR3 bases: TGTGCCAGCAGTCCCTGGGGTCGACAGGGGGTGAACACTGAAGCTTTCTTT.

The chain couples TRBV12-3 or TRBV12-4 to TRBJ2-5; D unresolved. The V gene lost 6 bases and the J gene lost 4 bases, with 9 bases spanning the gap. This CDR3 is built from 12 residues. CDR3 sequence (DNA): TGTGCCAGCAGGTCGGTTGGAGAGACCCAGTACTTC. This encodes CASRSVGETQYF.

With regard to this clonotype: The CDR3 does not end in the conserved phenylalanine or tryptophan, so this is likely a read error. The chain combines TRBV7-9 with TRBJ1-1, with D uncertain. The CDR3 runs 13 residues. Trimming shortened V by 5 bases and J by 6 bases, and 13 bases separated the two germline ends. Germline V gene lookup returns CDR1 SEHNR and CDR2 FQNEAQ (reference sequence). CDR3: CASSPPPGPEAFY. CDR3 sequence (DNA): TGTGCCAGCAGCCCACCCCCGGGCCCTGAAGCTTTCTAT.

This clonotype was seen repeatedly, ten times or more. The chain carries TRBV20-1 and TRBJ2-3; unclear D gene. The V end was cut by 5 bases, the J end by 2 bases, with 11 bases between. Germline V gives CDR1 DFQATT, CDR2 SNEGSKA (reference sequence). The CDR3 totals 13 residues. Here the CDR3 DNA reads TGCAGTGCTCTACTATCCGCCACAGATACGCAGTATTTT. As protein: CSALLSATDTQYF.

The V gene is TRBV19, the J gene TRBJ2-1; D call uncertain. CDR1 is LNHDA and CDR2 is SQIVND in the germline V gene (reference sequence). V was clipped by 5 bases and J by 9 bases, with 11 bases between them. The CDR3 spans 12 residues. CDR3 sequence: CASSVVGGEQFF. CDR3 bases: TGTGCCAGTAGTGTCGTAGGCGGTGAGCAGTTCTTC.